This TCR beta chain was documented in a study of T cell repertoires in cytomegalovirus infection. The wider study: Matching HLA type, along with CMV infection, was indicated by public TCR beta signatures.

TCRdb re-analysed the reads in MiXCR, keeping a single row per CDR3 protein. The profile covers approximately 500,000 distinct CDR3 sequences, with around 11% appearing a single time and approximately 10% taken by the ten largest. This CDR3 has 16 amino acids. V lost 4 bases and J 0 bases, leaving 15 bases between the germline ends. Germline assignment: CDR1 SGHRS and CDR2 YFSETQ. The chain has TRBV5-1 and TRBJ2-3; D may be TRBD1 (5 bases). The TCR sequence derives from a human donor in good health (CMV status not recorded). Some clones in this sample may be carry-over from other donors' samples. The sample comprised PBMCs. Written as DNA, the CDR3 is TGCGCCAGCAGCCGTACGGCAGGGTCAAGCACAGATACGCAGTATTTT. This gives the protein CASSRTAGSSTDTQYF. Full variable domain (missing parts from reference TRBV5-1 and TRBJ2-3): KAGVTQTPRYLIKTRGQQVTLSCSPISGHRSVSWYQQTPGQGLQFLFEYFSETQRNKGNFPGRFSGRQFSNSRSEMNVSTLELGDSALYLCASSRTAGSSTDTQYFGPGTRLTVL.